This TCR beta chain was recorded in a study of radiation and T cells in renal cell carcinoma. General study results and limits: No pretreatment tumor biopsies were available for baseline clonotypes.

The junction had 9 bases not matched to a gene; V was cut back by 3 bases and J by 9 bases. The CDR3 is made up of 16 amino acids. The germline gives CDR1 SGHNT, CDR2 YENEEA. Time point in this sample: blood 4 weeks post-SBRT, at nephrectomy. Treatment described: 15 Gy SBRT to primary tumor, nephrectomy 4 weeks later. Nephrectomy followed 15 Gy stereotactic body radiation by 4 weeks. About this clone itself: Antigen specificity is unknown.

The method was immunoSEQ multiplex PCR; TCRdb's version includes in-frame clones alone and lacks a portion of them. This sample has some 97,000 clones, with 70% to 85% found just once. The clonotype was recovered from a man aged 55-75 years with renal cell carcinoma. The genes are TRBV11-3 and TRBJ2-1; 12 nucleotides line up with TRBD1. This specimen was blood, taken from a patient whose treatment included radiotherapy and nephrectomy. The CDR3 DNA reads TGTGCCAGCAGCTTTCCCTCGGGACAGGGGGCGCGTGAGCAGTTCTTC. Protein sequence: CASSFPSGQGAREQFF.